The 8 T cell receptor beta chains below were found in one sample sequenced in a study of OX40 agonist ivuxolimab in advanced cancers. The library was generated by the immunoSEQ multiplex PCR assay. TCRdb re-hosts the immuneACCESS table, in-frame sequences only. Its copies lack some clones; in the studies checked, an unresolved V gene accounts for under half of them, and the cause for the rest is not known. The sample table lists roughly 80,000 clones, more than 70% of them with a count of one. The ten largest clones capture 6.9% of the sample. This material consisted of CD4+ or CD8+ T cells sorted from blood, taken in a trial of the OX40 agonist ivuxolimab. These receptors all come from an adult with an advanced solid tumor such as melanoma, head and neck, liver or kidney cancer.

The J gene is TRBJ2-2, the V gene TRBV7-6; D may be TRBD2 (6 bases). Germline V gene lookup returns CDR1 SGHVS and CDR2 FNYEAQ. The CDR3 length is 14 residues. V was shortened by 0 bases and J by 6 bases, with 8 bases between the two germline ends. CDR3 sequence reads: CASSLAGGPGELFF. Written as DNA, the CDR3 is TGTGCCAGCAGCTTAGCGGGGGGACCCGGGGAGCTGTTTTTT.

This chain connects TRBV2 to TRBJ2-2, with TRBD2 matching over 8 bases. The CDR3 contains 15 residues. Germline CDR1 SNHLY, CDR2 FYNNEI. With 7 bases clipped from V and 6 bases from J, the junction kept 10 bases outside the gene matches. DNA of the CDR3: TGTGCCAGCACCGGTAGGAGCGGGGGCCCCGGGGAGCTGTTTTTT. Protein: CASTGRSGGPGELFF.

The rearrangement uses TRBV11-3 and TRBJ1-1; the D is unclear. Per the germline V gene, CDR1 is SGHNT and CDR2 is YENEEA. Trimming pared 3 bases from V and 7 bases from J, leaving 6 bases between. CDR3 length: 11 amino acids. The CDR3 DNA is TGTGCCAGCAGCTTGAAGATTGAAGCTTTCTTT. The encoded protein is CASSLKIEAFF.

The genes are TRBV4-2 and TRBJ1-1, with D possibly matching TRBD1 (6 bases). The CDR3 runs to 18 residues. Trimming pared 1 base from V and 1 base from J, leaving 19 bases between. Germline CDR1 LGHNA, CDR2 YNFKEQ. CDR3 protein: CASSQVSTGSWGNTEAFF. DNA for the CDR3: TGTGCCAGCAGCCAAGTTTCAACAGGGTCTTGGGGGAACACTGAAGCTTTCTTT.

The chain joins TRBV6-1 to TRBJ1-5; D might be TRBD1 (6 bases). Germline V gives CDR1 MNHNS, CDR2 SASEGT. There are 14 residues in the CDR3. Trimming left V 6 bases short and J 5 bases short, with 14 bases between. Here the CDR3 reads CASSPMTGDQPQHF. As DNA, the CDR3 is TGTGCCAGCAGCCCCATGACAGGAGATCAGCCCCAGCATTTT.

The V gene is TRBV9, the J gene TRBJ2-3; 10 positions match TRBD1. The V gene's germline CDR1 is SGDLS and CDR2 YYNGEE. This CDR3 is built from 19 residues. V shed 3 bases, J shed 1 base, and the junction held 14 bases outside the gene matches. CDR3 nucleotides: TGTGCCAGCAGCGCGACCGGGACAGGGGCCCCGCGGGGCACAGATACGCAGTATTTT. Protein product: CASSATGTGAPRGTDTQYF.

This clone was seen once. CDR3: CASSLAGRQGQPQHF. CDR3 nucleotides: TGTGCCAGCAGCTTAGCCGGTAGACAGGGGCAGCCCCAGCATTTT. The rearrangement uses TRBV7-2 and TRBJ1-5; 8 bases are shared with TRBD1. V shed 0 bases and J 7 bases; nucleotides not matched to a gene: 5. The CDR3 extends over 15 amino acids. The germline CDR1 and CDR2 sequences are SGHTA and FQGNSA. Together with reference TRBV7-2 and TRBJ1-5, the CDR3 gives the full variable domain: GAGVSQSPSNKVTEKGKDVELRCDPISGHTALYWYRQSLGQGLEFLIYFQGNSAPDKSGLPSDRFSAERTGGSVSTLTIQRTQQEDSAVYLCASSLAGRQGQPQHFGDGTRLSIL.

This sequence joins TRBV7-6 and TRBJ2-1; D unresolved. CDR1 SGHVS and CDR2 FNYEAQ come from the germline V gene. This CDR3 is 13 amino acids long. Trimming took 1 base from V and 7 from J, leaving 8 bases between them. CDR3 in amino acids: CASSLGPGNEQFF. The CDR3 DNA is TGTGCCAGCAGCTTAGGTCCTGGGAATGAGCAGTTCTTC. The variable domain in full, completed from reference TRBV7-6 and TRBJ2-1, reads GAGVSQSPRYKVTKRGQDVALRCDPISGHVSLYWYRQALGQGPEFLTYFNYEAQQDKSGLPNDRFSAERPEGSISTLTIQRTEQRDSAMYRCASSLGPGNEQFFGPGTRLTVL.